These T cell receptor beta chains were read from a single sample in a study of a mutant IDH1 vaccine in newly diagnosed glioma. Which antigens these TCRs recognize remains unknown. Repertoires were generated with immunoSEQ multiplex PCR, while TCRdb's copy carries only in-frame clones and drops some. The repertoire consists of approximately 60,000 clones, with 85% to 90% occurring once and the leading ten covering about 4.6%. Here the sequenced sample was PBMCs, taken from a glioma patient whose treatment included an IDH1 peptide vaccine. These receptors were taken from a woman aged 40 to 55 with glioma. Each CDR3 is given with its conserved first and last residue. Each record gives: D gene, V gene, J gene, clone size, CDR3 DNA, CDR3 protein. D genes are given only for firm matches. Where a row states a size, it is once, few, many or the class of an expanded clone; other rows omit it.

>TRBD2|TRBV15|TRBJ2-5|-
TGTGCCACCAGCTCCTGGGAGGGTTCCGAGACCCAGTACTTC
CATSSWEGSETQYF
>-|TRBV6-5|TRBJ1-1|few
TGTGCCAGCAGTTACGGCTCGGGGCTGAACACTGAAGCTTTCTTT
CASSYGSGLNTEAFF
>TRBD1|TRBV5-1|TRBJ2-4|once
TGCGCCAGCAGCTTGACTGAAACCGGGACAGGGTGGGGAGCCAAAAACATTCAGTACTTC
CASSLTETGTGWGAKNIQYF
>-|TRBV5-4|TRBJ2-1|-
TGTGCCAGCAGTAATGAGCTGAGCTCCTACAATGAGCAGTTCTTC
CASSNELSSYNEQFF
>-|TRBV7-9|TRBJ2-7|-
TGTGCCAGCAGCTTAGGTAACGAGCAGTACTTC
CASSLGNEQYF
>TRBD1|TRBV25-1|TRBJ1-4|-
TGTGCCAGCGGGCGTGGGACAGCGTATATTACTAATGAAAAACTGTTTTTT
CASGRGTAYITNEKLFF
>-|TRBV13|TRBJ2-7|-
TGTGCCAGCAGCCCTTCCCCAGAGTACGAGCAGTACTTC
CASSPSPEYEQYF
>-|TRBV4-1|TRBJ1-2|-
TGCGCCAGCAGCCAAGATTTACCAGGGGCTAACTATGGCTACACCTTC
CASSQDLPGANYGYTF
>TRBD1|TRBV28|TRBJ1-2|-
TGTGCCAGCAGTTTTGGAGGGCAGGGGGTCTATGGCTACACCTTC
CASSFGGQGVYGYTF
>-|TRBV6-6|TRBJ2-3|-
TGTGCCAGCAGTATCTCCCGGGGAACAGATACGCAGTATTTT
CASSISRGTDTQYF
>-|TRBV18|TRBJ2-4|-
TGTGCCAGCTCACCACGGGGACACTTGGATATAGCCAAAAACATTCAGTACTTC
CASSPRGHLDIAKNIQYF
>TRBD1|TRBV15|TRBJ1-2|-
TGTGCCACCAGCGGTCGGACAGGAAACTATGGCTACACCTTC
CATSGRTGNYGYTF
>TRBD2|TRBV29-1|TRBJ2-1|few
TGCAGCTCCCAAGGGGGACTAGCGGGAATAGGAAAACCGTACAATGAGCAGTTCTTC
CSSQGGLAGIGKPYNEQFF
>-|TRBV2|TRBJ2-6|-
TGTGCCAGCAGTGATCAGGGATACTCTGGGGCCAACGTCCTGACTTTC
CASSDQGYSGANVLTF
>-|TRBV4-3|TRBJ1-5|-
TGCGCCAGCAGCCAAGAGTTCGGGCGCAATCAGCCCCAGCATTTT
CASSQEFGRNQPQHF
>TRBD1|TRBV14|TRBJ2-1|-
TGTGCCAGCAGCCAGCCACGGGGACAGGGTTACAATGAGCAGTTCTTC
CASSQPRGQGYNEQFF
>-|TRBV4-1|TRBJ1-1|-
TGCGCCAGCAGCCAAAGGGGGACTGAAGCTTTCTTT
CASSQRGTEAFF
>-|TRBV2|TRBJ1-5|-
TGTGCCAGCAGTGATGCAGGGTATAGCAATCAGCCCCAGCATTTT
CASSDAGYSNQPQHF
>-|TRBV4-1|TRBJ1-3|-
TGCGCCAGCAGCCAGGTGACAACCTCTGGAAACACCATATATTTT
CASSQVTTSGNTIYF
>-|TRBV6-1|TRBJ2-6|-
TGTGCCAGCAGTGAATTCTCTTTGGGTGCTGGGGCCAACGTCCTGACTTTC
CASSEFSLGAGANVLTF
>-|TRBV4-1|TRBJ1-2|-
TGCGCCAGCAGCCAAGGAGTTTATGGCTACACCTTC
CASSQGVYGYTF
>-|TRBV6-6|TRBJ2-6|-
TGTGCCAGCAGGGCAGATCTTTCTGGGGCCAACGTCCTGACTTTC
CASRADLSGANVLTF
>-|TRBV18|TRBJ1-5|once
TGTGCCAGCTCACCAGGGTATGGCAATCAGCCCCAGCATTTT
CASSPGYGNQPQHF
>-|TRBV9|TRBJ1-6|-
TGTGCCAGCAGCGTAGCCTATGATTCACCCCTCCACTTT
CASSVAYDSPLHF
>-|TRBV2|TRBJ2-4|once
TGTGCCAGCACCCGCGACAGACTAGCCAAAAACATTCAGTACTTC
CASTRDRLAKNIQYF
>TRBD1|TRBV27|TRBJ1-2|-
TGTGCCAGCAGCAGGGGACAGTACTATGGCTACACCTTC
CASSRGQYYGYTF
>-|TRBV7-9|TRBJ1-2|-
TGTGCCAGCAGCTTAGCAGCAGGGAACTATGGCTACACCTTC
CASSLAAGNYGYTF
>-|TRBV10-2|TRBJ2-7|-
TGCGCCAGCCTACAGCCGGGGTACGAGCAGTACTTC
CASLQPGYEQYF
>-|TRBV6-1|TRBJ1-1|few
TGTGCCAGCAGTGGGGGAGATGAAGCTTTCTTT
CASSGGDEAFF
>-|TRBV30|TRBJ1-1|few
TGTGCCTGGAAGGCGGAGTCCACTGAAGCTTTCTTT
CAWKAESTEAFF
>TRBD2|TRBV5-4|TRBJ2-5|-
TGTGCCAGCAGCTTGGATAGCGGGAGGGCGAAGACCCAGTACTTC
CASSLDSGRAKTQYF
>-|TRBV2|TRBJ1-5|once
TGTGCCAGCAGTGGCCCCGAGGGGGGGATTAATCAGCCCCAGCATTTT
CASSGPEGGINQPQHF
>-|TRBV7-8|TRBJ1-4|-
TGTGCCAGCAGGAGAGGGGGGGGGTTTGAAAAACTGTTTTTT
CASRRGGGFEKLFF
>-|TRBV29-1|TRBJ2-3|once
TGCAGCCCCCTTGATGAAGAGGGGGCAGATACGCAGTATTTT
CSPLDEEGADTQYF
>TRBD1|TRBV2|TRBJ2-2|-
TGTGCCAGCAGTGGACAGGGTACCGGGGAGCTGTTTTTT
CASSGQGTGELFF
>-|TRBV6-5|TRBJ1-1|-
TGTGCCAGCCGTGTTGGCACTGAAGCTTTCTTT
CASRVGTEAFF
>-|TRBV6-1|TRBJ1-3|-
TGTGCCAGCAGTCCCACCTCGAGCTCTGGAAACACCATATATTTT
CASSPTSSSGNTIYF
>-|TRBV6-6|TRBJ2-3|few
TGTGCCAGCAGTTACAACACAGATACGCAGTATTTT
CASSYNTDTQYF
>TRBD2|TRBV7-9|TRBJ2-1|-
TGTGCCAGCAGCTTTATTGCGGGAGGAAGCAATGAGCAGTTCTTC
CASSFIAGGSNEQFF
>-|TRBV6-1|TRBJ2-2|once
TGTGCCAGCAGTCCCCAGGACAGAGCCACCGGGGAGCTGTTTTTT
CASSPQDRATGELFF